The 18 T cell receptor beta chains presented below share a single source sample, sequenced in a study of cytomegalovirus exposure and HLA in healthy donors. The PCR used 60 Vbeta and 13 Jbeta primers. Method: immunoSEQ multiplex PCR; TCRdb's copy keeps in-frame clones and lacks some. Of around 20,000 clones listed, about four fifths are singletons. Sequencing was done on a sample of PBMCs. Receptor source: a human donor in good health.

This clone occurred a few times. The chain combines TRBV4-1 with TRBJ1-1; D gene uncertain. V was shortened by 4 bases and J by 2 bases, with 5 bases between the two germline ends. CDR3 size: 12 residues. Germline assignment: CDR1 MGHRA and CDR2 YSYEKL. The CDR3 spells CASSPPNTEAFF. The CDR3 coding sequence is TGCGCCAGCAGCCCCCCAAACACTGAAGCTTTCTTT.

CDR3 in amino acids: CASSHSYEQYF. CDR3 bases: TGTGCCAGCAGCCACTCCTACGAGCAGTACTTC. The chain recombines TRBV6-1 with TRBJ2-7, with D uncertain. In germline, CDR1 is MNHNS, CDR2 SASEGT. The CDR3 totals 11 residues. V was shortened by 6 bases and J by 0 bases, with 3 bases between the two germline ends.

This chain joins TRBV29-1 and TRBJ2-1, with 11 positions matching TRBD2. This CDR3 region has 16 residues. Germline V gene sequence: CDR1 SQVTM, CDR2 ANQGSEA. J lost 3 bases, V lost 4 bases, and 8 bases had no gene match. CDR3 sequence reads: CSVVLPGTSGYNEQFF. CDR3 in DNA: TGCAGCGTTGTCCTACCGGGGACTAGCGGCTACAATGAGCAGTTCTTC.

This sequence joins TRBV9 and TRBJ2-7; D may be TRBD2 (6 bases). This CDR3 has 14 residues. Deletions cut 0 bases from V and 6 bases from J, with 13 bases between. In germline, CDR1 is SGDLS, CDR2 YYNGEE. CDR3 amino acids: CASSVGMGGSEQYF. The CDR3 DNA is TGTGCCAGCAGCGTAGGTATGGGGGGAAGCGAGCAGTACTTC. Full variable domain (outside the CDR3, taken from reference TRBV9 and TRBJ2-7): DSGVTQTPKHLITATGQRVTLRCSPRSGDLSVYWYQQSLDQGLQFLIQYYNGEERAKGNILERFSAQQFPDLHSELNLSSLELGDSALYFCASSVGMGGSEQYFGPGTRLTVT.

The chain uses TRBV15 and TRBJ2-7, with 7 nucleotides matching TRBD1. The CDR3 spans 15 residues. Germline V gives CDR1 LNHNV, CDR2 YYDKDF (reference sequence). V shed 1 base, J shed 2 bases, and the junction held 5 bases outside the gene matches. The CDR3 region has the DNA TGTGCCACCAGCAGAGCCCGGACAGGTACCTACGAGCAGTACTTC. It encodes CATSRARTGTYEQYF.

This clone appeared once. The V and J genes are TRBV12-1 and TRBJ2-3; the table's D call TRBD1 went unverified against the DNA. TRBV12-1 is recorded as a pseudogene. CDR3 length equals 18 residues. CDR3 sequence reads: CASDRDRQIRVHSDTQYF. Here the CDR3 DNA reads TGTGCCAGCGACCGGGACAGGCAAATTCGGGTGCACTCAGATACGCAGTATTTT.

This clone was picked up a small number of times. The chain is built from TRBV11-2 and TRBJ1-1; D is unresolved. This CDR3 region has 12 residues. Trimming stripped 3 bases from V and 3 bases from J, with 5 bases between. Germline loops: CDR1 SGHAT, CDR2 FQNNGV. The CDR3 sequence is CASSFTDTEAFF. The CDR3 region has the DNA TGTGCCAGCAGCTTTACAGACACTGAAGCTTTCTTT.

The V gene is TRBV29-1, the J gene TRBJ1-2; D not resolved. The CDR3 covers 13 residues. Germline loops: CDR1 SQVTM, CDR2 ANQGSEA. The V gene lost 2 bases and the J gene lost 4 bases, with 11 bases spanning the gap. The chain's CDR3 is CSVETHSPYGYTF. The DNA of the CDR3 is TGCAGCGTTGAAACCCACAGCCCCTATGGCTACACCTTC. The variable domain in full, with the rest retrieved from reference TRBV29-1 and TRBJ1-2, is SAVISQKPSRDICQRGTSLTIQCQVDSQVTMMFWYRQQPGQSLTLIATANQGSEATYESGFVIDKFPISRPNLTFSTLTVSNMSPEDSSIYLCSVETHSPYGYTFGSGTRLTVV.

The chain recombines TRBV28 with TRBJ2-2, with TRBD2 matching 7 bases. Germline trimming cut 5 bases from V and 5 bases from J; bases unmatched to any gene: 8. The CDR3 contains 15 residues. Germline V gene lookup returns CDR1 MDHEN and CDR2 SYDVKM. The CDR3 DNA sequence: TGTGCCAGCAGTGAGGCAGCGGGGAGAACCGGGGAGCTGTTTTTT. This codes for CASSEAAGRTGELFF.

The chain uses TRBV29-1 and TRBJ1-1, with a possible D match to TRBD1 (5 bases). V was shortened by 4 bases and J by 5 bases, with 8 bases between the two germline ends. Germline loops: CDR1 SQVTM, CDR2 ANQGSEA. This CDR3 has 11 amino acids. CDR3 residues: CSVGGGTEAFF. CDR3 bases: TGCAGCGTTGGTGGGGGGACTGAAGCTTTCTTT.

CDR3 sequence reads: CASSPGQVETQYF. CDR3 nucleotide sequence: TGTGCCAGCTCACCGGGCCAAGTAGAGACCCAGTACTTC. The chain links TRBV18 to TRBJ2-5; the D is unclear. This CDR3 is 13 amino acids long. The germline gives CDR1 KGHSH, CDR2 LQKENI. The V end lost 3 bases, the J end lost 4 bases, and 9 bases lay between the germline ends.

In this sample, this clone turned up once. J is TRBJ2-5 and V is TRBV19; 10 nucleotides align to TRBD1. The DNA end is a closer match to TRBJ2-7, so the J assignment may be wrong. Germline values: CDR1 LNHDA, CDR2 SQIVND (reference sequence). The CDR3 length is 14 residues. In DNA, the CDR3 is TGTGCCAGTAGTACTTCGGGACAGGGGCACGAGCAGTACTTC. It translates to CASSTSGQGHEQYF.

There are a few counts of this clone. The chain combines TRBV5-4 with TRBJ2-7; the D gene is possibly TRBD2 (6 bases). V lost 2 bases, J lost 3 bases, and 18 bases lay in between. CDR1 is SGHNT and CDR2 is YYREEE in the germline V gene (reference sequence). The CDR3 is made up of 16 amino acids. CDR3 nucleotide sequence: TGTGCCAGCAGCTTTCCCTCGGGGGACGGGGTCTACGAGCAGTACTTC. As protein: CASSFPSGDGVYEQYF.

CDR3 residues: CASSERRTSTNEQFF. DNA for the CDR3: TGTGCCAGCAGCGAAAGACGGACTAGCACTAATGAGCAGTTCTTC. The rearrangement joins TRBV7-2 to TRBJ2-1, with TRBD2 identical over 8 bases. The V gene's germline CDR1 is SGHTA and CDR2 FQGNSA. After removal of 5 bases from V and 7 bases from J, the junction contained 10 bases not matched to a gene. The CDR3 is made up of 15 amino acids.

The V and J genes are TRBV27 and TRBJ2-7; 9 nucleotides agree with TRBD2. This CDR3 is built from 15 residues. V dropped 4 bases and J dropped 0; count of bases not matched to a gene: 4. CDR1 and CDR2 (germline): MNHEY, SMNVEV (reference sequence). For the CDR3, the DNA is TGTGCCAGCAGTTACGCGGGGGGGCCCTCCTACGAGCAGTACTTC. Residues: CASSYAGGPSYEQYF.

This rearrangement joins TRBV7-8 to TRBJ2-5; tentatively, D is TRBD1 (6 bases). The J call may not be correct, given that the DNA end is closer to TRBJ2-7. Germline V lookup: CDR1 SGHVS, CDR2 FQNEAQ. The CDR3 runs to 15 residues. CDR3 DNA sequence: TGTGCCAGCAGCGTTTATCGGACAGAGACCTACGAGCAGTACTTC. Residues: CASSVYRTETYEQYF.

This clone has a single count. This rearrangement joins TRBV6-1 to TRBJ2-3, with 7 nucleotides matching TRBD1. The germline gives CDR1 MNHNS, CDR2 SASEGT. J lost 2 bases, V lost 8 bases, and 7 bases had no gene match. The CDR3 is 14 amino acids. The CDR3 coding sequence is TGTGCCAGCGGGACAGATGGAGACACAGATACGCAGTATTTT. Its protein is CASGTDGDTDTQYF.

The V gene is TRBV1, the J gene TRBJ2-2; the listed D gene, TRBD2, was not tested against the DNA. TRBV1 is annotated as a pseudogene. This CDR3 has 17 amino acids. This CDR3 reads CTSSQDLTSGMGGELFF. As DNA, the CDR3 is TGCACCAGCAGCCAAGATCTGACTAGCGGGATGGGCGGGGAGCTGTTTTTT.